Below, 9 T cell receptor beta chains from the same sample are listed, as sequenced in a study of preoperative IRX-2 immunotherapy in early breast cancer. As to treatment: preoperative locoregional IRX-2 cytokine immunotherapy. Sequencing was performed with immunoSEQ multiplex PCR; in TCRdb, only in-frame clones are kept and a portion is missing. Of 40,000 to 50,000 clones in the sample, approximately 75% are singletons; the top ten hold approximately 1%. The sample in question was tumor tissue, obtained after IRX-2 immunotherapy. These receptors originate from a human donor with breast cancer.

The chain carries TRBV10-2 and TRBJ2-1; TRBD2 matches 14 bases. The germline V gene has CDR1 WSHSY and CDR2 SAAADI. Trimming removed 8 bases from V and 5 bases from J; junction bases left unmatched: 5. The CDR3 covers 15 residues. This CDR3 is CASGGLAGGDNEQFF. The CDR3 region has the DNA TGCGCCAGCGGCGGACTAGCGGGAGGAGACAATGAGCAGTTCTTC.

This chain connects TRBV19 to TRBJ2-5, with D possibly being TRBD2 (6 bases). The CDR3 has 14 residues. Trimming cost V 10 bases and J 3 bases, with 18 bases left between them. Germline V lookup: CDR1 LNHDA, CDR2 SQIVND (reference sequence). CDR3: CATAWGGAKETQYF. As DNA, the CDR3 is TGTGCCACTGCATGGGGCGGGGCAAAAGAGACCCAGTACTTC.

The chain links TRBV30 to TRBJ2-6; possibly TRBD2 for D (5 bases). Germline CDR1 reads GTSNPN; CDR2 reads SVGIG (reference sequence). The CDR3 runs 18 residues. The V end was cut by 3 bases, the J end by 0 bases, with 18 bases between. The CDR3 region is CAWSRTGLRPSGANVLTF. In nucleotides, the CDR3 is TGTGCCTGGAGCAGAACGGGATTACGTCCCTCTGGGGCCAACGTCCTGACTTTC. The complete variable domain, with remaining parts taken from reference TRBV30 and TRBJ2-6, reads SQTIHQWPATLVQPVGSPLSLECTVEGTSNPNLYWYRQAAGRGLQLLFYSVGIGQISSEVPQNLSASRPQDRQFILSSKKLLLSDSGFYLCAWSRTGLRPSGANVLTFGAGSRLTVL.

The rearrangement joins TRBV19 to TRBJ2-2; D is ambiguous. The CDR3 sequence is 13 residues long. Per germline, CDR1 LNHDA and CDR2 SQIVND (reference sequence). Trimming cost V 3 bases and J 6 bases, with 8 bases left between them. CDR3 amino acids: CASSIPVSGELFF. CDR3 sequence (DNA): TGTGCCAGTAGTATCCCCGTTTCCGGGGAGCTGTTTTTT.

This chain joins TRBV7-1 and TRBJ2-7; D gene uncertain. TRBV7-1 is reported as an ORF; its role is uncertain. The CDR3 loop spans 13 amino acids. V was cut by 5 bases and J by 5 bases, with 13 bases left in between. CDR3 sequence: CASSPHRVHEQYF. CDR3 in DNA: TGTGCCAGCAGCCCCCATAGGGTCCACGAGCAGTACTTC.

This chain joins TRBV6-8 and TRBJ2-5; either TRBD1 or TRBD2 may fit D (6 bases each). The CDR3 covers 18 residues. The V gene's germline CDR1 is MNHGY and CDR2 SAAAGT. Trimming pared 0 bases from V and 3 bases from J, leaving 20 bases between. CDR3 DNA: TGTGCCAGCAGTTACTCGGTAGGGGGAGGACAAACGAAAGAGACCCAGTACTTC. Residues: CASSYSVGGGQTKETQYF.

The chain combines TRBV14 with TRBJ1-2; D uncertain. Trimming removed 4 bases from V and 4 bases from J, with 10 bases in between. Germline V CDR1 and CDR2: SGHDN, FVKESK. CDR3 size: 13 residues. The CDR3 sequence: CASSPNAFYGYTF. CDR3 DNA: TGTGCCAGCAGCCCCAACGCTTTCTATGGCTACACCTTC.

The genes are TRBV5-1 and TRBJ1-6, with D possibly TRBD1 on 6 matching bases. Germline lookup yields CDR1 SGHRS and CDR2 YFSETQ. This CDR3 spans 14 amino acids. The V end lost 4 bases, the J end lost 6 bases, and 11 bases lay between the germline ends. The CDR3 DNA follows: TGCGCCAGCAGCACAGGACAGTCTAATTCACCCCTCCACTTT. It is translated as CASSTGQSNSPLHF.

The V call is TRBV7-6, the J call TRBJ2-7; 13 bases align to TRBD2. The CDR3 length is 14 residues. Trimming took 3 bases from V and 9 from J; bases not matched to a gene: 5. Germline CDR1 and CDR2: SGHVS and FNYEAQ. CDR3 nucleotides: TGTGCCAGCAGCTTGGAACTAGCGGGAGGGGCGCAGTACTTC. Translated: CASSLELAGGAQYF.